This T cell receptor (beta chain) was identified in a study of PD-1 blockade in classical Hodgkin lymphoma. Study findings and constraints: Lower baseline TCR diversity marked trial partial responders and progressors. Nothing has yet pinned down what causes the repertoire differences, possibly disease activity or prior therapy.

Regarding this clone: Its specificity is unknown.

Time point given: cycle 4 day 1 (C4D1), after less than seven weeks of nivolumab. Every patient experienced relapse after autologous stem cell transplantation, and brentuximab vedotin exposure varied. With magnetic negative selection, CD4+ T cells were purified from PBMCs that had been thawed. Only in-frame clones appear in the TCRdb table, and some are missing; sequencing was by immunoSEQ multiplex PCR. The table has tens of thousands of clones, approximately 78% seen once. This TCR was sampled from a human donor with classical Hodgkin lymphoma. The specimen comprised CD4+ T cells from blood, sampled before the fourth cycle of nivolumab.

CDR3 residues: CASSTSSGGRNEQFF. In nucleotides, the CDR3 is TGTGCCAGTAGTACCTCATCAGGGGGGCGCAATGAGCAGTTCTTC. This chain joins TRBV19 and TRBJ2-1; D might be TRBD1 (7 bases). CDR1 LNHDA and CDR2 SQIVND come from the germline V gene (reference sequence). The CDR3 is 15 amino acids. V lost 4 bases to trimming and J lost 6 bases, with 16 bases between them. Complete variable domain (other parts from reference TRBV19 and TRBJ2-1): DGGITQSPKYLFRKEGQNVTLSCEQNLNHDAMYWYRQDPGQGLRLIYYSQIVNDFQKGDIAEGYSVSREKKESFPLTVTSAQKNPTAFYLCASSTSSGGRNEQFFGPGTRLTVL.